The 10 T cell receptor beta chains presented below share a single source sample, sequenced in a study of cytomegalovirus exposure and HLA in healthy donors. Both 60 Vbeta primers and 13 Jbeta primers went into the PCR. TCRdb's table, derived via immunoSEQ multiplex PCR, lists solely in-frame clones and lacks some. Counted here are roughly 140,000 clones, 73% occurring once; the ten biggest clones make up approximately 14%. The material sequenced was PBMCs. The receptors originated from a human donor in good health.

This clone was seen just once. This chain connects TRBV5-1 to TRBJ1-2; perhaps TRBD1 as D (6 bases). Deletions cut 5 bases from V and 4 bases from J, with 15 bases between. There are 14 residues in the CDR3. Germline V lookup: CDR1 SGHRS, CDR2 YFSETQ. CDR3 DNA: TGCGCCAGCAGTTTCACCGGGACATCCTATGGCTACACCTTC. This encodes CASSFTGTSYGYTF.

The rearrangement joins TRBV28 to TRBJ1-4; D not certain. This CDR3 has 15 residues. The germline CDR1 and CDR2 sequences are MDHEN and SYDVKM. The ends were cut back, 2 bases at V and 5 bases at J, with 12 bases in the middle. CDR3 in amino acids: CASSLGELSNEKLFF. For the CDR3, the DNA is TGTGCCAGCAGTTTAGGAGAGTTGAGCAATGAAAAACTGTTTTTT.

V and J are TRBV28 and TRBJ2-2, with D possibly being TRBD1 (5 bases). Germline V gives CDR1 MDHEN, CDR2 SYDVKM. The CDR3 covers 13 residues. V dropped 7 bases and J dropped 2 bases, with 8 bases sitting between them. The CDR3 region is CASTDSNTGELFF. The CDR3 nucleotides read TGTGCCAGCACCGACAGCAACACCGGGGAGCTGTTTTTT.

This clone has just a few counts. V gene TRBV5-1 combines with J gene TRBJ2-5, with 9 bases fitting TRBD1. With 2 bases clipped from V and 5 bases from J, the junction kept 10 bases outside the gene matches. Germline CDR1 reads SGHRS; CDR2 reads YFSETQ. CDR3 size: 16 residues. The CDR3: CASSLRDRGSGETQYF. The DNA for the CDR3 is TGCGCCAGCAGCTTAAGAGACAGGGGGTCTGGGGAGACCCAGTACTTC.

This chain joins TRBV5-4 and TRBJ2-5; TRBD2 matches 7 bases. The V segment lost 0 bases and the J segment 2 bases; nucleotides outside the gene matches: 7. The CDR3 covers 16 residues. Germline CDR1 SGHNT, CDR2 YYREEE (reference sequence). CDR3 nucleotides: TGTGCCAGCAGCTTGGACCTAGCGGAGGGTCAAGAGACCCAGTACTTC. It is translated as CASSLDLAEGQETQYF.

The chain employs TRBV6-1 and TRBJ2-1; 8 bases match TRBD2. J gave up 5 bases and V 1 base, and 13 bases lay outside the gene matches. The germline V gene encodes CDR1 MNHNS and CDR2 SASEGT. The CDR3 is 18 residues long. CDR3 sequence: CASSEESSGQQSNNEQFF. DNA for the CDR3: TGTGCCAGCAGTGAAGAGTCTAGCGGGCAGCAAAGTAACAATGAGCAGTTCTTC.

The chain employs TRBV6-4 and TRBJ2-6; D ambiguous. CDR3 length: 14 residues. The germline V gene encodes CDR1 MRHNA and CDR2 SNTAGT. The ends were cut back, 5 bases at V and 0 bases at J, with 5 bases in the middle. CDR3 in DNA: TGTGCCAGCAGTACGAGCTCTGGGGCCAACGTCCTGACTTTC. Translated: CASSTSSGANVLTF.

V and J are TRBV5-4 and TRBJ2-1, with 10 bases fitting TRBD1. The CDR3 is made up of 15 amino acids. Per germline, CDR1 SGHNT and CDR2 YYREEE (reference sequence). The V gene end was trimmed by 6 bases and the J gene end by 2 bases; junction bases not matched to a gene: 5. The CDR3 here is CASTRDRGPYNEQFF. Written as DNA, the CDR3 is TGTGCCAGCACCCGGGACAGGGGTCCCTACAATGAGCAGTTCTTC.

V gene TRBV11-3 combines with J gene TRBJ2-5; 12 bases agree with TRBD2. This CDR3 comprises 18 residues. Trimming took 1 base from V and 5 from J; bases not matched to a gene: 11. Germline V gene sequence: CDR1 SGHNT, CDR2 YENEEA. CDR3 region: CASSLGLAGVGLGETQYF. In DNA form, the CDR3 reads TGTGCCAGCAGCTTAGGACTAGCGGGAGTCGGCCTCGGGGAGACCCAGTACTTC.

Turning to this clone: In the same sample, other DNA sequences code for this CDR3. The J gene is TRBJ2-1, the V gene TRBV5-1; D ambiguous. The CDR3 consists of 14 residues. The V and J ends lost 2 bases and 0 bases respectively, with 6 bases between them. Germline lookup yields CDR1 SGHRS and CDR2 YFSETQ. The CDR3 protein is CASSFSSSYNEQFF. CDR3 sequence (DNA): TGCGCCAGCAGCTTTTCCAGCTCCTACAATGAGCAGTTCTTC. The whole variable domain, filled in from reference TRBV5-1 and TRBJ2-1, reads KAGVTQTPRYLIKTRGQQVTLSCSPISGHRSVSWYQQTPGQGLQFLFEYFSETQRNKGNFPGRFSGRQFSNSRSEMNVSTLELGDSALYLCASSFSSSYNEQFFGPGTRLTVL.